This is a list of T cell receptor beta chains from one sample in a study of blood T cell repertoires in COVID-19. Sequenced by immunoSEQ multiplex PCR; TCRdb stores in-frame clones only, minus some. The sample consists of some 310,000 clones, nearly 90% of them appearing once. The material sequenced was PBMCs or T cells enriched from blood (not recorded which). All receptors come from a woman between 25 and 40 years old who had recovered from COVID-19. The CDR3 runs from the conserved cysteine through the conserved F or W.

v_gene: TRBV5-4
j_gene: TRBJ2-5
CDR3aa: CASFAEAGGPETQYF

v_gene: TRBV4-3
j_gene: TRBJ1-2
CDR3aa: CASSLGDRENYGYTF

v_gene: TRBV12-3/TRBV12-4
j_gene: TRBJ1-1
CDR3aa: CASRRGDYTEAFF

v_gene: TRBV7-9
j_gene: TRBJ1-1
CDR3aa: CASSLTGQKHTEAFF

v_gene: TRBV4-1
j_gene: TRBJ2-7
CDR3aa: CASSQDGAGTSSYEQYF

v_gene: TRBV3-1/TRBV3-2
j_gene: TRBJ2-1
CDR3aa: CASSQDPVRYNEQFF

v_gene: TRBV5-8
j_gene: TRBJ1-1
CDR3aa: CASSSMDSYEAFF

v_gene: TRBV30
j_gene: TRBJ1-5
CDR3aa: CAWSARQSLNQPQHF

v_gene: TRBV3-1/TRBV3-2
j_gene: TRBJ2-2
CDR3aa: CASAKGDITGELFF

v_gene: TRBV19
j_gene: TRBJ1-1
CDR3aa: CASSMRTQNTEAFF